The rows below give T cell receptor beta chains drawn from one sample of a study of cytomegalovirus exposure and HLA in healthy donors. The method was immunoSEQ multiplex PCR; TCRdb's version includes in-frame clones alone and lacks a portion of them. This repertoire shows 50,000 to 65,000 clones, about 70% found once; its top ten account for roughly a fifth. Specimen: PBMCs. The source of these receptors is a woman between 50 and 59 years old in good health and CMV-seropositive. CDR3s include the opening cysteine and the closing phenylalanine or tryptophan. A D gene is named only where the DNA matches it firmly. Rows give clone size only sometimes, using once, few, many, or a class for an expanded clone.

d_gene	j_gene	abundance	v_gene	CDR3aa	CDR3nt
TRBD1	TRBJ2-7	NA	TRBV27	CASSLSSGGVYEQYF	TGTGCCAGCAGTTTATCTTCAGGGGGAGTCTACGAGCAGTACTTC
NA	TRBJ1-2	NA	TRBV5-5	CASRQGHYGYTF	TGTGCCAGCAGACAGGGCCACTATGGCTACACCTTC
TRBD2	TRBJ2-7	few	TRBV28	CASSFPPGLVGEQYF	TGTGCCAGCAGTTTCCCACCGGGACTAGTCGGCGAGCAGTACTTC
NA	TRBJ1-1	few	TRBV7-2	CASSFLRNTEAFF	TGTGCCAGCAGCTTTCTCCGGAACACTGAAGCTTTCTTT
TRBD1	TRBJ1-2	NA	TRBV6-4	CASSDSTDRGPIHF	TGTGCCAGCAGTGACTCGACGGACAGGGGCCCTATACACTTC
NA	TRBJ2-7	NA	TRBV7-9	CASTNGAGFGEQYF	TGTGCCAGCACAAATGGGGCAGGGTTTGGCGAGCAGTACTTC
NA	TRBJ1-4	NA	TRBV27	CASSFFGSGEKLFF	TGTGCCAGCAGTTTCTTTGGATCAGGTGAAAAACTGTTTTTT
TRBD1	TRBJ2-1	NA	TRBV18	CASSLRGLNEQFF	TGTGCCAGCTCACTGAGGGGGCTCAATGAGCAGTTCTTC
TRBD2	TRBJ2-2	NA	TRBV11-2	CASSLVAGSSGELFF	TGTGCCAGCAGCTTAGTAGCGGGAAGCAGCGGGGAGCTGTTTTTT
NA	TRBJ2-3	NA	TRBV6-5	CASSAPGHTQYF	TGTGCCAGCAGTGCTCCGGGTCATACGCAGTATTTT
NA	TRBJ2-3	once	TRBV30	CAWTPGTSSTDTQYF	TGTGCCTGGACCCCCGGGACTTCTAGCACAGATACGCAGTATTTT
TRBD1	TRBJ1-2	NA	TRBV28	CASSDRARGYTF	TGTGCCAGCAGCGACAGGGCCCGGGGCTACACCTTC
NA	TRBJ1-1	few	TRBV2	CASSERGVGITEAFF	TGTGCCAGCAGTGAACGGGGTGTAGGGATAACTGAAGCTTTCTTT
TRBD2	TRBJ2-3	NA	TRBV27	CASSALAGGEDTQYF	TGTGCCAGCAGTGCTCTAGCGGGAGGAGAAGATACGCAGTATTTT
NA	TRBJ2-1	NA	TRBV11-3	CASSLVGGGGANEQFF	TGTGCCAGCAGCTTAGTCGGCGGCGGAGGAGCCAATGAGCAGTTCTTC
TRBD2	TRBJ2-3	NA	TRBV5-6	CASSAGLAGGVGGTDTQYF	TGTGCCAGCAGCGCGGGACTAGCGGGGGGGGTGGGGGGCACAGATACGCAGTATTTT
NA	TRBJ2-7	once	TRBV11-2	CASSSRGGGDEQYF	TGTGCCAGCAGCTCGAGGGGGGGCGGGGACGAGCAGTACTTC
NA	TRBJ2-7	few	TRBV4-1	CASSQEPWTAYEQYF	TGCGCCAGCAGCCAAGAACCCTGGACAGCCTACGAGCAGTACTTC
TRBD2	TRBJ2-1	NA	TRBV4-2	CASSLSGGSGGPSSYNEQFF	TGTGCCAGCAGCCTCTCGGGAGGTAGCGGGGGTCCTAGCTCCTACAATGAGCAGTTCTTC
TRBD1	TRBJ2-5	NA	TRBV2	CASRTGGGTQYF	TGTGCCAGTAGGACAGGGGGAGGGACCCAGTACTTC
NA	TRBJ2-5	NA	TRBV19	CASSIGPESETQYF	TGTGCCAGTAGTATAGGTCCTGAGTCGGAGACCCAGTACTTC
TRBD1	TRBJ2-2	NA	TRBV4-1	CASSPLGQGVTGELFF	TGCGCCAGCAGCCCTCTGGGACAGGGTGTCACCGGGGAGCTGTTTTTT
NA	TRBJ2-3	NA	TRBV7-9	CASSPEVTQYF	TGTGCCAGCAGCCCCGAGGTTACGCAGTATTTT
TRBD1	TRBJ1-5	NA	TRBV19	CASSTTPPTGGAGNQPQHF	TGTGCCAGTAGTACCACACCACCCACAGGGGGCGCTGGCAATCAGCCCCAGCATTTT
TRBD2	TRBJ2-1	NA	TRBV29-1	CSGAGLAGVSRFSEQFF	TGCAGCGGGGCGGGACTAGCGGGAGTCTCGAGGTTTTCGGAGCAGTTCTTC
NA	TRBJ1-5	NA	TRBV5-6	CASSLDGFNQPQHF	TGTGCCAGCAGCTTGGATGGCTTTAATCAGCCCCAGCATTTT
NA	TRBJ2-5	few	TRBV27	CASSPWTTMETQYF	TGTGCCAGCAGTCCCTGGACTACCATGGAGACCCAGTACTTC
NA	TRBJ1-3	NA	TRBV6-5	CASSRRLTGNTIYF	TGTGCCAGCAGCCGGAGGCTCACTGGAAACACCATATATTTT
TRBD2	TRBJ2-1	few	TRBV5-1	CASSLEAGGTYNEQFF	TGCGCCAGCAGCTTGGAGGCGGGGGGCACCTACAATGAGCAGTTCTTC
NA	TRBJ2-5	NA	TRBV30	CAWSLGLQETQYF	TGTGCCTGGAGTCTGGGACTCCAAGAGACCCAGTACTTC
NA	TRBJ2-3	NA	TRBV30	CAWSENRVDTQYF	TGTGCCTGGAGTGAAAACAGGGTAGATACGCAGTATTTT
NA	TRBJ2-5	NA	TRBV29-1	CSAGGGAETQYF	TGCAGCGCCGGTGGGGGCGCAGAGACCCAGTACTTC
TRBD2	TRBJ2-3	NA	TRBV5-8	CASSSSGGLTDTQYF	TGTGCCAGCAGCTCGAGCGGGGGATTGACAGATACGCAGTATTTT
TRBD1	TRBJ1-5	once	TRBV7-9	CASSPGQLQPQHF	TGTGCCAGCAGCCCGGGACAGCTACAGCCCCAGCATTTT
NA	TRBJ2-3	NA	TRBV5-6	CASRSTADTQYF	TGTGCCAGCAGGTCGACAGCAGATACGCAGTATTTT
NA	TRBJ1-1	NA	TRBV2	CARQGNTEAFF	TGTGCCAGACAGGGGAACACTGAAGCTTTCTTT
NA	TRBJ2-2	few	TRBV2	CASSPGHTNTGELFF	TGTGCCAGCAGTCCTGGCCATACGAACACCGGGGAGCTGTTTTTT
TRBD2	TRBJ2-3	once	TRBV5-1	CASASGSYGTDTQYF	TGCGCCAGCGCTAGCGGGAGCTACGGCACAGATACGCAGTATTTT
NA	TRBJ2-3	few	TRBV5-8	CASSSGSSSTDTQYF	TGTGCCAGCAGCTCGGGGAGTTCAAGCACAGATACGCAGTATTTT
NA	TRBJ2-1	once	TRBV7-2	CASSSYVDEQFF	TGTGCCAGCAGCTCCTATGTCGATGAGCAGTTCTTC
TRBD1	TRBJ2-7	NA	TRBV29-1	CSVTGGGYEQYF	TGCAGCGTGACAGGGGGCGGCTACGAGCAGTACTTC
TRBD2	TRBJ2-3	NA	TRBV7-2	CASSLTAGGTPSQYF	TGTGCCAGCAGCTTAACAGCGGGGGGGACCCCCTCGCAGTATTTT
TRBD2	TRBJ2-7	NA	TRBV29-1	CSAGTSGSNEQYF	TGCAGCGCTGGGACTAGCGGGAGCAACGAGCAGTACTTC
NA	TRBJ2-5	NA	TRBV25-1	CAGGREETQYF	TGTGCCGGGGGCCGGGAAGAGACCCAGTACTTC
TRBD1	TRBJ1-5	few	TRBV2	CATRQGPNQPQHF	TGTGCCACTCGACAGGGGCCGAATCAGCCCCAGCATTTT
NA	TRBJ2-7	once	TRBV9	CASSVDSGQTYEQYF	TGTGCCAGCAGCGTAGATAGTGGACAGACCTACGAGCAGTACTTC
TRBD1	TRBJ2-7	once	TRBV5-4	CASSSWDSYEQYF	TGTGCCAGCAGCTCCTGGGACAGCTACGAGCAGTACTTC
NA	TRBJ1-5	NA	TRBV5-6	CASSSTTSYSNQPQHF	TGTGCCAGCAGCTCCACGACAAGTTATAGCAATCAGCCCCAGCATTTT
NA	TRBJ1-1	NA	TRBV14	CASSQDLGGVSTEAFF	TGTGCCAGCAGCCAAGATCTTGGGGGGGTAAGCACTGAAGCTTTCTTT
TRBD2	TRBJ2-3	NA	TRBV5-1	CASSLDPWAREGPDTQYF	TGCGCCAGCAGCTTGGATCCTTGGGCGCGGGAGGGCCCAGATACGCAGTATTTT
NA	TRBJ2-5	NA	TRBV2	CASSLRGWETQYF	TGTGCCAGCAGTCTTAGGGGGTGGGAGACCCAGTACTTC
NA	TRBJ2-2	NA	TRBV30	CAWGGDNSATGELFF	TGTGCCTGGGGGGGGGACAACTCGGCCACCGGGGAGCTGTTTTTT
NA	TRBJ2-7	NA	TRBV27	CASRDRTYEQYF	TGTGCCAGCAGAGACAGGACCTACGAGCAGTACTTC
NA	TRBJ1-5	NA	TRBV19	CASTRPRGNQPQHF	TGTGCCAGTACCCGCCCCCGGGGGAATCAGCCCCAGCATTTT
NA	TRBJ1-4	once	TRBV18	CASSPRLTRNEKLFF	TGTGCCAGCTCACCACGACTAACAAGGAATGAAAAACTGTTTTTT
TRBD2	TRBJ2-7	NA	TRBV5-1	CASTIAGGPIHEQYF	TGCGCCAGCACCATAGCGGGAGGGCCTATCCACGAGCAGTACTTC
NA	TRBJ2-7	NA	TRBV11-3	CASSFRGAHEQYF	TGTGCCAGCAGCTTCAGGGGGGCCCACGAGCAGTACTTC